The 27 T cell receptor beta chains below all came from one sample that was sequenced in a study of blood T cells in healthy people across ages. Combining a sample-barcoded 5' primer with a J-beta primer mix, a second PCR ran for roughly 6 to 12 cycles. A single record per CDR3 protein comes from TCRdb applying MiXCR to the 5' RACE reads. The sample holds hundreds of thousands of distinct CDR3 sequences, 55% to 75% seen once. Sequencing was done on a sample of blood. The receptors come from a man under 40 in good health.

J is TRBJ2-3 and V is TRBV7-2; D unresolved. The CDR3 has 15 residues. Trimming stripped 1 base from V and 2 bases from J, with 10 bases between. Germline CDR1 reads SGHTA; CDR2 reads FQGNSA. CDR3 loop: CASSLVVGNTDTQYF. The DNA of the CDR3 is TGTGCCAGCAGCTTAGTGGTAGGGAACACAGATACGCAGTATTTT.

The chain carries TRBV20-1 and TRBJ1-2; 9 nucleotides agree with TRBD1. CDR1 is DFQATT, CDR2 SNEGSKA, per germline (reference sequence). The CDR3 covers 11 residues. Trimming cost V 6 bases and J 8 bases; bases outside gene matches: 4. The DNA for the CDR3 is TGCAGTGCCCGGGACAGGGACGGCTACACCTTC. This gives the protein CSARDRDGYTF.

V and J are TRBV15 and TRBJ2-7; perhaps TRBD2 as D (6 bases). There are 15 residues in the CDR3. Trimming cost V 0 bases and J 5 bases, with 14 bases left between them. CDR1 and CDR2 from the germline V gene are LNHNV and YYDKDF (reference sequence). The CDR3 region has the DNA TGTGCCACCAGCAGAGATTTGGGGGAGGTGGACGAGCAGTACTTC. Translated: CATSRDLGEVDEQYF.

V is TRBV4-2 and J is TRBJ2-5; perhaps TRBD2 as D (5 bases). The J call may be incorrect, as the DNA end agrees better with TRBJ2-7. CDR1 and CDR2 from the germline V gene are LGHNA and YNFKEQ. The CDR3 is 15 residues long. In DNA form, the CDR3 reads TGTGCCAGCAGCCAAATCCTCGGGGAAGATTACGAGCAGTACTTC. Translated: CASSQILGEDYEQYF.

This clonotype was recorded many times. This chain connects TRBV6-5 to TRBJ2-1; 9 nucleotides align to TRBD2. J was trimmed by 6 bases and V by 2 bases; bases with no gene match: 5. This CDR3 is built from 15 residues. Per the germline V gene, CDR1 is MNHEY and CDR2 is SVGAGI. CDR3 amino acids: CASSYAAGGPNEQFF. Here the CDR3 DNA reads TGTGCCAGCAGTTACGCGGCGGGAGGGCCCAATGAGCAGTTCTTC.

The V call is TRBV7-9, the J call TRBJ2-7; 7 bases map to TRBD2. This CDR3 is built from 16 residues. V lost 1 base and J lost 1; bases outside the gene matches: 7. Germline V gene data show CDR1 as SEHNR and CDR2 as FQNEAQ (reference sequence). CDR3 sequence: CASSLEVASGSYEQYF. The CDR3 nucleotides are TGTGCCAGCAGCTTAGAAGTGGCTAGCGGTTCCTACGAGCAGTACTTC.

V and J are TRBV27 and TRBJ2-3; D gene unclear. Germline V gives CDR1 MNHEY, CDR2 SMNVEV (reference sequence). V dropped 3 bases and J dropped 7 bases, with 14 bases sitting between them. CDR3 size: 14 residues. The CDR3 reads CASSFSPVSYTQYF. In DNA form, the CDR3 reads TGTGCCAGCAGTTTTTCTCCGGTTTCTTATACGCAGTATTTT.

This chain uses TRBV12-3 or TRBV12-4 with TRBJ1-2; D is perhaps TRBD1 (6 bases). CDR3 length: 13 residues. With 6 bases removed from V and 4 bases from J, the gap between germline ends came to 12 bases. This chain's CDR3 is CASSQGSAYGYTF. The CDR3 DNA is TGTGCCAGCAGCCAGGGGTCTGCCTATGGCTACACCTTC.

The chain employs TRBV3-1 and TRBJ2-5; 10 bases agree with TRBD2. The CDR3 covers 17 residues. The V and J ends lost 4 bases and 3 bases, in that order; junction bases with no gene match: 11. Germline assignment: CDR1 LGHDT and CDR2 YNNKEL (reference sequence). CDR3 sequence reads: CASSRPRLAGFKETQYF. CDR3 coding DNA: TGTGCCAGCAGCCGGCCACGACTAGCGGGTTTCAAAGAGACCCAGTACTTC.

The chain employs TRBV6-5 and TRBJ1-5; D gene ambiguous. Germline assignment: CDR1 MNHEY and CDR2 SVGAGI. V lost 2 bases and J 5 bases, leaving 10 bases between the germline ends. CDR3 size: 14 residues. The CDR3 sequence: CASSYAGPHQPQHF. In nucleotides, the CDR3 is TGTGCCAGCAGTTACGCTGGACCGCATCAGCCCCAGCATTTT.

This clonotype was seen only a few times. The rearrangement joins TRBV25-1 to TRBJ2-7, with TRBD1 identical over 9 bases. J lost 6 bases, V lost 6 bases, and 21 bases had no gene match. The CDR3 covers 18 residues. The V gene's germline CDR1 is MGHDK and CDR2 SYGVNS. The CDR3 here is CASRGTGTGTAGASEQYF. Here the CDR3 DNA reads TGTGCCAGCAGAGGGACCGGGACAGGGACCGCCGGAGCGTCCGAGCAGTACTTC.

V usage is TRBV3-1 and J usage is TRBJ2-5; D is unresolved. Trimming pared 3 bases from V and 2 bases from J, leaving 7 bases between. Germline V CDR1 and CDR2: LGHDT, YNNKEL (reference sequence). The CDR3 is 13 amino acids. CDR3 sequence: CASSQSFQETQYF. The CDR3 nucleotides are TGTGCCAGCAGCCAGAGCTTTCAAGAGACCCAGTACTTC.

This clonotype appeared a single time. The chain employs TRBV6-2 or TRBV6-3 and TRBJ2-1; D unclear. V lost 6 bases, J lost 3 bases, and 18 bases lay in between. Per germline, CDR1 MNHEY and CDR2 SVGEGT. This CDR3 region has 16 residues. The CDR3, as DNA: TGTGCCAGCAGACGGACCCCCCCGGCTATCTACAATGAGCAGTTCTTC. This encodes CASRRTPPAIYNEQFF.

This clonotype was counted a few times. The chain uses TRBV20-1 and TRBJ2-1; D may correspond to TRBD1 or TRBD2 (6 bases each). Per germline, CDR1 DFQATT and CDR2 SNEGSKA (reference sequence). V lost 3 bases and J 0 bases, leaving 18 bases between the germline ends. The CDR3 loop spans 17 amino acids. Written as DNA, the CDR3 is TGCAGTGCTAGGGACTATCTTCGGGGGCCCTCCTACAATGAGCAGTTCTTC. Encoded protein: CSARDYLRGPSYNEQFF.

V and J are TRBV4-2 and TRBJ2-3, with D perhaps being TRBD1 or TRBD2 (5 bases each). The germline V and J ends were trimmed by 0 bases and 5 bases, with 18 bases remaining between them. CDR3 length: 17 amino acids. Germline V CDR1 and CDR2: LGHNA, YNFKEQ. The CDR3 DNA reads as TGTGCCAGCAGCCAAGATGGGACCCACAAGAGGGAAGATACGCAGTATTTT. Its translation: CASSQDGTHKREDTQYF.

V gene TRBV7-2 combines with J gene TRBJ2-3, with 10 bases identical to TRBD2. Germline values: CDR1 SGHTA, CDR2 FQGNSA. This CDR3 is 14 amino acids long. The junction had 5 bases not matched to a gene; V was cut back by 6 bases and J by 5 bases. Written as DNA, the CDR3 is TGTGCCAGCAGAAGCGGGGGGGCCGTAGATACGCAGTATTTT. Amino acids: CASRSGGAVDTQYF. The whole variable domain, filled in from reference TRBV7-2 and TRBJ2-3, reads GAGVSQSPSNKVTEKGKDVELRCDPISGHTALYWYRQSLGQGLEFLIYFQGNSAPDKSGLPSDRFSAERTGGSVSTLTIQRTQQEDSAVYLCASRSGGAVDTQYFGPGTRLTVL.

Only a few counts were recorded for this clonotype. This chain links TRBV30 with TRBJ1-5; D not certain. Germline V gene lookup returns CDR1 GTSNPN and CDR2 SVGIG (reference sequence). The germline V and J ends were trimmed by 6 bases and 2 bases, with 11 bases remaining between them. This CDR3 has 13 amino acids. This CDR3 reads CACSQIGNQPQHF. The CDR3, as DNA: TGTGCCTGCTCTCAGATCGGCAATCAGCCCCAGCATTTT.

The chain employs TRBV20-1 and TRBJ1-2; unclear D gene. V lost 5 bases to trimming and J lost 8 bases, with 15 bases between them. Germline V gene lookup returns CDR1 DFQATT and CDR2 SNEGSKA (reference sequence). The CDR3 is 12 residues long. The CDR3 protein is CSAPRTGVGYTF. For the CDR3, the DNA is TGCAGTGCTCCCCGTACGGGCGTGGGCTACACCTTC.

CDR3 sequence reads: CASSSHSGTSEGGSYNEQFF. Written as DNA, the CDR3 is TGTGCCAGCAGCTCCCACTCCGGGACTAGCGAGGGGGGCTCCTACAATGAGCAGTTCTTC. The chain couples TRBV7-2 to TRBJ2-1, with 10 bases fitting TRBD2. V shed 4 bases, J shed 0 bases, and the junction held 15 bases outside the gene matches. Germline-derived CDR1 and CDR2 are SGHTA and FQGNSA. The CDR3 length is 20 residues.

This chain connects TRBV10-3 to TRBJ2-3, with 7 bases identical to TRBD1. The V gene end was trimmed by 9 bases and the J gene end by 2 bases; junction bases not matched to a gene: 8. The CDR3 length is 14 residues. Germline V CDR1 and CDR2: ENHRY, SYGVKD. CDR3 sequence (DNA): TGTGCCATAGGGACAGCTATTTACACAGATACGCAGTATTTT. This sequence encodes CAIGTAIYTDTQYF.

This clonotype was picked up one time. The chain is built from TRBV20-1 and TRBJ2-7, with D possibly TRBD1 on 8 matching bases. Trimming removed 3 bases at V and 3 bases at J, with 12 bases between. CDR1 DFQATT and CDR2 SNEGSKA come from the germline V gene (reference sequence). The CDR3 totals 13 residues. CDR3 amino acids: CSASTGGDYEQYF. The DNA for the CDR3 is TGCAGTGCTAGCACAGGGGGGGACTACGAGCAGTACTTC.

The rearrangement joins TRBV20-1 to TRBJ2-1; 8 bases are shared with TRBD2. CDR1 and CDR2 from the germline V gene are DFQATT and SNEGSKA (reference sequence). This CDR3 has 15 amino acids. The J segment lost 8 bases and the V segment lost 0 bases, leaving 9 bases of the junction unmatched. This CDR3 is CSARDLSGSFYEQFF. DNA for the CDR3: TGCAGTGCTAGAGATCTGAGCGGGAGCTTCTATGAGCAGTTCTTC.

The rearrangement links TRBV7-2 to TRBJ2-3; D remains ambiguous. Per the germline V gene, CDR1 is SGHTA and CDR2 is FQGNSA. V was shortened by 9 bases and J by 5 bases, with 6 bases between the two germline ends. The CDR3 length is 10 residues. The CDR3 loop reads CARREDTQYF. In DNA form, the CDR3 reads TGTGCCAGGAGAGAAGATACGCAGTATTTT. The variable domain in full, completed from reference TRBV7-2 and TRBJ2-3, reads GAGVSQSPSNKVTEKGKDVELRCDPISGHTALYWYRQSLGQGLEFLIYFQGNSAPDKSGLPSDRFSAERTGGSVSTLTIQRTQQEDSAVYLCARREDTQYFGPGTRLTVL.

The V call is TRBV29-1, the J call TRBJ1-2, with a weak D call TRBD1 (6 bases). The ends were cut back, 4 bases at V and 0 bases at J, with 12 bases in the middle. The CDR3 consists of 14 residues. Germline CDR1 is SQVTM and CDR2 is ANQGSEA. The DNA for the CDR3 is TGCAGCGTTGCTAATGACAGGACTAACTATGGCTACACCTTC. Amino acids: CSVANDRTNYGYTF.

The rearrangement links TRBV29-1 to TRBJ2-1, with D uncertain. V lost 1 base and J lost 0, with 16 bases in between. Germline V gene sequence: CDR1 SQVTM, CDR2 ANQGSEA. CDR3 length: 17 residues. In DNA form, the CDR3 reads TGCAGCGTTGAAGGGGTATTGGAAGAGAGCTCCTACAATGAGCAGTTCTTC. Residues: CSVEGVLEESSYNEQFF.

V usage is TRBV15 and J usage is TRBJ1-1, with unresolved D. This CDR3 comprises 14 residues. Looked up from germline, CDR1 is LNHNV and CDR2 is YYDKDF (reference sequence). The V end was cut by 0 bases, the J end by 4 bases, with 9 bases between. DNA for the CDR3: TGTGCCACCAGCAGAGAAAGGGTGGGCACTGAAGCTTTCTTT. Protein sequence: CATSRERVGTEAFF.

This clonotype has just a few counts. The chain joins TRBV24-1 to TRBJ2-2; no definite D call. Germline V gene data show CDR1 as KGHDR and CDR2 as SFDVKD. The CDR3 has 13 residues. V was pared by 8 bases and J by 5 bases, with 11 bases between. CDR3 sequence reads: CATNTLRTGELFF. The CDR3 DNA is TGTGCCACCAACACCCTCAGGACCGGGGAGCTGTTTTTT.